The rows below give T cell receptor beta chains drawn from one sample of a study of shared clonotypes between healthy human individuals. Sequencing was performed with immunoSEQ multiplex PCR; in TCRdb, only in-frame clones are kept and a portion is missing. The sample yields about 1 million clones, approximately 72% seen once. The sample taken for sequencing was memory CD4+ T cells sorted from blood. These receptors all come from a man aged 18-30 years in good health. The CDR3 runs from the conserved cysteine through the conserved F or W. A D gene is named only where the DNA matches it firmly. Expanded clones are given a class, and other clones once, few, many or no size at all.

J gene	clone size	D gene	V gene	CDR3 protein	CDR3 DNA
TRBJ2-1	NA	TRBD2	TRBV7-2	CASSYGSGGSYNEQFF	TGTGCCAGCAGCTACGGAAGCGGGGGCTCCTACAATGAGCAGTTCTTC
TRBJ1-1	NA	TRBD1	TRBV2	CASTNRQGAEAFF	TGTGCCAGCACCAACAGACAGGGGGCTGAAGCTTTCTTT
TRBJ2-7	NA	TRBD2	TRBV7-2	CASSLEWAAGVGYEQYF	TGTGCCAGCAGCTTAGAATGGGCTGCGGGGGTCGGGTACGAGCAGTACTTC
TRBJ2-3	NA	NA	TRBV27	CASSSTDRNTDTQYF	TGTGCCAGCAGTAGTACGGATCGAAACACAGATACGCAGTATTTT
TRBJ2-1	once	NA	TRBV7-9	CASSLTDVSEQFF	TGTGCCAGCAGTCTCACTGACGTTAGTGAGCAGTTCTTC
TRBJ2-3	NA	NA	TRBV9	CASSVLSILDTQYF	TGTGCCAGCAGCGTACTCAGTATTTTGGATACGCAGTATTTT
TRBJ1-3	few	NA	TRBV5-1	CASSLMGATGNTIYF	TGCGCCAGCAGCTTGATGGGGGCAACTGGAAACACCATATATTTT
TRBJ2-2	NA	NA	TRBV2	CASSESGGGTGELFF	TGTGCCAGCAGTGAATCGGGGGGCGGAACCGGGGAGCTGTTTTTT
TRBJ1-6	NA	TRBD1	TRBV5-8	CASSSGQGNNSPLHF	TGTGCCAGCAGCTCCGGACAGGGTAATAATTCACCCCTCCACTTT
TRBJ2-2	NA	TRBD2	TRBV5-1	CASSPRTSGSGGGELFF	TGCGCCAGCAGCCCCCGGACTAGCGGGAGCGGAGGCGGGGAGCTGTTTTTT
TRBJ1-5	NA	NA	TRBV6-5	CASSTTGAGNQPQHF	TGTGCCAGCAGTACCACTGGGGCGGGCAATCAGCCCCAGCATTTT
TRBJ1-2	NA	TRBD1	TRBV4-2	CASSQDITGGAKYGYTF	TGTGCCAGCAGCCAAGATATTACAGGGGGCGCAAAGTATGGCTACACCTTC
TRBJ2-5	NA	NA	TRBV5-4	CASSPDTLTETQYF	TGTGCCAGCAGCCCCGACACGCTCACAGAGACCCAGTACTTC
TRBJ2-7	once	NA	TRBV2	CASSMETPYEQYF	TGTGCCAGCAGTATGGAGACACCGTACGAGCAGTACTTC
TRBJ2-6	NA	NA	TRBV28	CASSPSGANVLTF	TGTGCCAGCAGCCCCTCTGGGGCCAACGTCCTGACTTTC
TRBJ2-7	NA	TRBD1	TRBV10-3	CATYGTGSYEQYF	TGTGCCACGTACGGGACAGGGTCCTACGAGCAGTACTTC
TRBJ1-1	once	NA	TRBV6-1	CASRNRVGDTEAFF	TGTGCCAGCAGGAACAGGGTAGGGGACACTGAAGCTTTCTTT
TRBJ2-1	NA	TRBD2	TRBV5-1	CASSLAGGAYNEQFF	TGCGCCAGCAGCTTAGCGGGAGGGGCCTACAATGAGCAGTTCTTC
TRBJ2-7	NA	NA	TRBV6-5	CASSYGGNAYEQYF	TGTGCCAGCAGTTACGGGGGTAACGCCTACGAGCAGTACTTC
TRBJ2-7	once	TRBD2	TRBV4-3	CASSQTSGYEQYF	TGCGCCAGCAGCCAGACTAGCGGCTACGAGCAGTACTTC
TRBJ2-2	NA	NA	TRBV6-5	CASSKTGNTGELFF	TGTGCCAGCAGTAAGACAGGGAACACCGGGGAGCTGTTTTTT
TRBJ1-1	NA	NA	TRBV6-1	CASSEQGRGGTEAFF	TGTGCCAGCAGTGAACAGGGGCGGGGTGGCACTGAAGCTTTCTTT
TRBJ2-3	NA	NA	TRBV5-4	CASSLPGVDTQYF	TGTGCCAGCAGCCTTCCGGGGGTAGATACGCAGTATTTT
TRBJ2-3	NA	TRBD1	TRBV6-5	CASRSGGGTDTQYF	TGTGCCAGCAGGTCAGGGGGCGGCACAGATACGCAGTATTTT
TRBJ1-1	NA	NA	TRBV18	CASSPLEVGTEAFF	TGTGCCAGCTCACCATTGGAGGTCGGCACTGAAGCTTTCTTT
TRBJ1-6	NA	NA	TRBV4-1	CASSGGSYNSPLHF	TGCGCCAGCAGCGGAGGGTCCTATAATTCACCCCTCCACTTT
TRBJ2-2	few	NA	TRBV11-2	CASSEPSENTGELFF	TGTGCCAGCAGCGAGCCCAGCGAGAACACCGGGGAGCTGTTTTTT